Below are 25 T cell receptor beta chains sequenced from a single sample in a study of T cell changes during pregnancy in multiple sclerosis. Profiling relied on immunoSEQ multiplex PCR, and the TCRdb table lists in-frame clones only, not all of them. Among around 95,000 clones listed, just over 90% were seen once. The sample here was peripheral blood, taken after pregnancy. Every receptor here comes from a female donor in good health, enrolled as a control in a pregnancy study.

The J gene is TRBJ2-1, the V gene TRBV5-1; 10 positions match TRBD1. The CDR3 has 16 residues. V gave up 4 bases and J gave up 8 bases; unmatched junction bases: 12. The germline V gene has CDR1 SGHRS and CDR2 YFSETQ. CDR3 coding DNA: TGCGCCAGCAGCCCTTTGGGCGGGACAGGGGTAGATGAGCAGTTCTTC. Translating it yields CASSPLGGTGVDEQFF.

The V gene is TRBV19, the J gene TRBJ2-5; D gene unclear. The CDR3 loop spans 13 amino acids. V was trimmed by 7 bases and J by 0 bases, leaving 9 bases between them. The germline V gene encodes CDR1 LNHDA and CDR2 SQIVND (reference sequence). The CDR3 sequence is CASKSDYQETQYF. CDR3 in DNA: TGTGCCAGTAAGTCAGATTACCAAGAGACCCAGTACTTC. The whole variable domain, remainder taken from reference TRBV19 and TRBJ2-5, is DGGITQSPKYLFRKEGQNVTLSCEQNLNHDAMYWYRQDPGQGLRLIYYSQIVNDFQKGDIAEGYSVSREKKESFPLTVTSAQKNPTAFYLCASKSDYQETQYFGPGTRLLVL.

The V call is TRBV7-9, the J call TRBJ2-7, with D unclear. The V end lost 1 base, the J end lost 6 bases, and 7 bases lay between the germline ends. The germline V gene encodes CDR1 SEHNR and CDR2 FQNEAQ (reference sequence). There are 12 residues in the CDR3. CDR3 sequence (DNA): TGTGCCAGCAGCTTAGGCCTGAGCGAGCAGTACTTC. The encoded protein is CASSLGLSEQYF.

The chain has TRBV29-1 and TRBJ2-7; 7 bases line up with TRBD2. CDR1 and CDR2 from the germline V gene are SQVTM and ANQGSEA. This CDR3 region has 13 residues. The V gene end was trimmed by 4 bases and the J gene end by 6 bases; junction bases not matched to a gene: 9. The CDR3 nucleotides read TGCAGCGTTGCCTGGACTAGAGGCGTCGAGCAGTACTTC. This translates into CSVAWTRGVEQYF.

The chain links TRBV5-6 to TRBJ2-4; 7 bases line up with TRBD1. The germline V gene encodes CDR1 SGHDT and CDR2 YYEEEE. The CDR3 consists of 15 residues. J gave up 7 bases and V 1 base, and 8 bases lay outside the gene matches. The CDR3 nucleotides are TGTGCCAGCAGCTTGAGGGACAGAGGGAGTAACATTCAGTACTTC. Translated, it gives CASSLRDRGSNIQYF.

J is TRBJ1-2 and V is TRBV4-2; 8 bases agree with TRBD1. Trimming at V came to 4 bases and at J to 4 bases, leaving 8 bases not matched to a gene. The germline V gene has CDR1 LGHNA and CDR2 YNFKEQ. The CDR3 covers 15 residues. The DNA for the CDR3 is TGTGCCAGCAGCCGAAGGACAGGGAGTATCTATGGCTACACCTTC. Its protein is CASSRRTGSIYGYTF.

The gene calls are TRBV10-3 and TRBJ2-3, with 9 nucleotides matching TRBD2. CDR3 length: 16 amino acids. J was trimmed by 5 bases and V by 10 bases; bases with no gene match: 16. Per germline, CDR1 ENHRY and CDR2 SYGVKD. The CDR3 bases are TGTGCCACAAGGGGGGGTGCGGGGGGGATTGGAGATACGCAGTATTTT. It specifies CATRGGAGGIGDTQYF.

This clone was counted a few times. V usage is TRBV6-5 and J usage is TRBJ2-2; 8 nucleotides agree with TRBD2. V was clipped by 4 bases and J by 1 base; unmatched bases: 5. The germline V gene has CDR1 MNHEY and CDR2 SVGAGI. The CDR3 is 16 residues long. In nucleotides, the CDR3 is TGTGCCAGCAGTTCCCTAGCGGGCAGGAACACCGGGGAGCTGTTTTTT. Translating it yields CASSSLAGRNTGELFF.

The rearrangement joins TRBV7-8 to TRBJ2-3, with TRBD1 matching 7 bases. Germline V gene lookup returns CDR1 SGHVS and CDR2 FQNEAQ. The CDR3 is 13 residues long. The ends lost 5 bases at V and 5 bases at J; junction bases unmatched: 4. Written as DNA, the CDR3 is TGTGCCAGCAGCCCCCCAGGGGGAGATACGCAGTATTTT. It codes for CASSPPGGDTQYF.

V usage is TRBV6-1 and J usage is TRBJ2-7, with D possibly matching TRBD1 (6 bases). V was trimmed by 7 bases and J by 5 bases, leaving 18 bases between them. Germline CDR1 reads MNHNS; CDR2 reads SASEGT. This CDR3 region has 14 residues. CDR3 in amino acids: CASIDRSRGDEQYF. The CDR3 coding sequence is TGTGCCAGCATCGACAGGTCGCGTGGCGACGAGCAGTACTTC.

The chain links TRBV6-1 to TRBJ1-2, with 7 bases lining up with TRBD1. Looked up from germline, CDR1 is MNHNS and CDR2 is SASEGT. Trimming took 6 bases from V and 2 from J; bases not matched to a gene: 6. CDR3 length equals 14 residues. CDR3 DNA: TGTGCCAGCAGCTACAGGGGCCAGAACTATGGCTACACCTTC. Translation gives CASSYRGQNYGYTF.

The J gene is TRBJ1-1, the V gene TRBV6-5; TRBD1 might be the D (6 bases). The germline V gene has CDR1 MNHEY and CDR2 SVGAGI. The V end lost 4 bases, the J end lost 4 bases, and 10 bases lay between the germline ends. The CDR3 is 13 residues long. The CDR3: CASSLQGPTEAFF. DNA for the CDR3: TGTGCCAGCAGTTTACAGGGTCCCACTGAAGCTTTCTTT.

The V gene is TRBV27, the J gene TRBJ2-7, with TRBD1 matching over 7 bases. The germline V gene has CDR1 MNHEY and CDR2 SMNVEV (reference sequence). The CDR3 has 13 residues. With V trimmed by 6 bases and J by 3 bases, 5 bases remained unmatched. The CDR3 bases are TGTGCCAGCAGGGCGGCAGGGGGCTACGAGCAGTACTTC. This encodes CASRAAGGYEQYF.

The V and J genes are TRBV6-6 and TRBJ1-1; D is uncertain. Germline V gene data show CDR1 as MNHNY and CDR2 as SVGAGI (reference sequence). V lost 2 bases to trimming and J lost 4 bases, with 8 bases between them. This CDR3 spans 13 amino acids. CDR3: CASSYGSGTEAFF. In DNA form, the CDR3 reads TGTGCCAGCAGTTACGGGAGTGGCACTGAAGCTTTCTTT.

CDR3 nucleotide sequence: TGTGCCAGCAGTTATGGACAGGGGGCTTCTGAAGCTTTCTTT. It specifies CASSYGQGASEAFF. The chain is built from TRBV6-5 and TRBJ1-1; 11 nucleotides agree with TRBD1. The CDR3 runs 14 residues. With 3 bases clipped from V and 6 bases from J, the junction kept 3 bases outside the gene matches. Germline-derived CDR1 and CDR2 are MNHEY and SVGAGI.

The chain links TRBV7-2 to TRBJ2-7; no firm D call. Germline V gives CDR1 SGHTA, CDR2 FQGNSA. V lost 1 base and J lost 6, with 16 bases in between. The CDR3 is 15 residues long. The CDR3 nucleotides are TGTGCCAGCAGCTTAGACGGAACTCTGGGCCGCGAGCAGTACTTC. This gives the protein CASSLDGTLGREQYF.

The CDR3 reads CASSPRQESYGYTF. The CDR3 DNA sequence: TGTGCCAGCTCACCAAGACAGGAGAGCTATGGCTACACCTTC. The chain recombines TRBV18 with TRBJ1-2; possibly TRBD1 for D (6 bases). This CDR3 contains 14 residues. V was clipped by 2 bases and J by 4 bases, with 11 bases between them. The V gene's germline CDR1 is KGHSH and CDR2 LQKENI.

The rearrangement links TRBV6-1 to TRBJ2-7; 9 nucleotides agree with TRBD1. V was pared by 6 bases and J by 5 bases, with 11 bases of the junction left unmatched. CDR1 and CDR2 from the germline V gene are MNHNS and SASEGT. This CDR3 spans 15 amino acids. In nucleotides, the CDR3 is TGTGCCAGCAGGACAGGGGGTTACGGGATCGACGAGCAGTACTTC. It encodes CASRTGGYGIDEQYF.

CDR3 bases: TGTGCCAGCAGTTTATCGATCGGGGGACGGGAGCAGTACTTC. It yields the protein CASSLSIGGREQYF. This chain joins TRBV27 and TRBJ2-7, with a weak D call TRBD2 (6 bases). Per germline, CDR1 MNHEY and CDR2 SMNVEV (reference sequence). The length of the CDR3 is 14 residues. Trimming shortened V by 0 bases and J by 7 bases, and 13 bases separated the two germline ends.

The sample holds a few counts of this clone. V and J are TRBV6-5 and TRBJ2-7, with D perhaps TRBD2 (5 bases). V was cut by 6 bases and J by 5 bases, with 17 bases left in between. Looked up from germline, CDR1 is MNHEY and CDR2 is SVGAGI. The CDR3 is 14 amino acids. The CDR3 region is CASRSRPGSDEQYF. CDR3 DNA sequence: TGTGCCAGCAGGTCCCGACCGGGGAGCGACGAGCAGTACTTC.

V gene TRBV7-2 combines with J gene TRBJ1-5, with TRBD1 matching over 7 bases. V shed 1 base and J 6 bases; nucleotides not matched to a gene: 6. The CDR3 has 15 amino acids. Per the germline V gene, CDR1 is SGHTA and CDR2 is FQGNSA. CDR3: CASSLDRGGSQPQHF. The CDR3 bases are TGTGCCAGCAGCTTAGACAGGGGTGGAAGTCAGCCCCAGCATTTT.

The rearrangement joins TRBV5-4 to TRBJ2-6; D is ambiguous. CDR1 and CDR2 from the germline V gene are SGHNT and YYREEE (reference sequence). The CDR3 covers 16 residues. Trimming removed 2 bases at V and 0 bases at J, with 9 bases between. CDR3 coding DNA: TGTGCCAGCAGCTTCCGTGGCGGCTCTGGGGCCAACGTCCTGACTTTC. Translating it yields CASSFRGGSGANVLTF.

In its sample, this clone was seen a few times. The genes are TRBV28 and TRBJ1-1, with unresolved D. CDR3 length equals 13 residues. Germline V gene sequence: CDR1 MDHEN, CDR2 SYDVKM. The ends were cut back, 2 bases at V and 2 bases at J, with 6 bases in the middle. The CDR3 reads CASSLTINTEAFF. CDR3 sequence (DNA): TGTGCCAGCAGTTTAACTATCAACACTGAAGCTTTCTTT.

The CDR3 region has the DNA TGTGCCAGCAGCGTGGGGACAGGGAAAGGCTACACCTTC. Translation: CASSVGTGKGYTF. V gene TRBV9 combines with J gene TRBJ1-2; 9 nucleotides match TRBD1. This CDR3 spans 13 amino acids. After removal of 2 bases from V and 8 bases from J, the junction contained 4 bases not matched to a gene. Germline lookup yields CDR1 SGDLS and CDR2 YYNGEE.

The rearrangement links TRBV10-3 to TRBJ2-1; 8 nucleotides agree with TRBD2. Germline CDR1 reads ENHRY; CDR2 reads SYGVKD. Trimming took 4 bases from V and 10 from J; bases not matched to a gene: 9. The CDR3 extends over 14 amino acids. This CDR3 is CAISAAGVAEEQFF. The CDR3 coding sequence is TGTGCCATCAGTGCAGCGGGAGTAGCGGAAGAGCAGTTCTTC.